Each of the 4 T cell receptor beta chains below was sequenced from the same sample in a study of T-cell memory formation after mild COVID-19. TCRdb re-called the 5' RACE reads through MiXCR, storing one row per CDR3 protein. The sample shows just over 150,000 distinct CDR3 sequences, about 28% of them seen only once. Sequences were obtained from PBMCs or a T cell subset sorted from them (not recorded which). These receptors all stem from an adult woman who had mild COVID-19 (a few samples of this study predate the infection). Cell type and time point are not known.

J is TRBJ2-1 and V is TRBV24-1; 10 positions agree with TRBD1. V lost 6 bases to trimming and J lost 6 bases; unmatched junction nucleotides: 7. Germline values: CDR1 KGHDR, CDR2 SFDVKD. The CDR3 spans 15 residues. DNA of the CDR3: TGTGCCACCAGTCCCCGGGACAGGGGCATCAATGAGCAGTTCTTC. It specifies CATSPRDRGINEQFF.

The rearrangement links TRBV4-1 to TRBJ2-1; 7 bases line up with TRBD2. There are 16 residues in the CDR3. V was clipped by 0 bases and J by 3 bases; unmatched bases: 5. The germline V gene encodes CDR1 MGHRA and CDR2 YSYEKL. The CDR3 DNA sequence: TGCGCCAGCAGCCAAGAGTTCCCTAGCGGCTACAATGAGCAGTTCTTC. Translation gives CASSQEFPSGYNEQFF.

This clonotype was recorded once. The chain uses TRBV6-1 and TRBJ2-1; TRBD2 matches at 8 bases. This CDR3 comprises 15 residues. The V gene's germline CDR1 is MNHNS and CDR2 SASEGT. V lost 8 bases to trimming and J lost 7 bases; unmatched junction nucleotides: 13. CDR3 nucleotides: TGTGCCAGCTCAACGGCCCTAGCGGGTACGAATGAGCAGTTCTTC. The encoded protein is CASSTALAGTNEQFF.

The CDR3 coding sequence is TGTGCCAGCAGCCCCGGGACTAGCGGAGCGAGCTCCTACAATGAGCAGTTCTTC. It encodes CASSPGTSGASSYNEQFF. J is TRBJ2-1 and V is TRBV5-8; 11 nucleotides align to TRBD2. From germline, CDR1 is SGHTS and CDR2 YDEGEE. This CDR3 is built from 18 residues. V was clipped by 4 bases and J by 0 bases; unmatched bases: 9.